These 31 T cell receptor beta chains originate from one sample sequenced in a study of blood T cell repertoires in COVID-19. The data were produced by immunoSEQ multiplex PCR, yet TCRdb's version contains in-frame clones alone and is incomplete. Among 210,000 or so clones listed, about 85% were seen once. Sequencing was done on a sample of peripheral blood. Receptors originate from a woman aged 80 or over with active or convalescent COVID-19.

The rearrangement joins TRBV6-5 to TRBJ1-1, with 7 bases identical to TRBD1. CDR1 and CDR2 (germline): MNHEY, SVGAGI. CDR3 length: 13 amino acids. V was clipped by 5 bases and J by 7 bases; unmatched bases: 7. In nucleotides, the CDR3 is TGTGCCAGCAGTACAGGGGACAGCCGTGAAGCTTTCTTT. It is translated as CASSTGDSREAFF.

V gene TRBV19 combines with J gene TRBJ1-2, with 8 bases that match TRBD1. CDR1 and CDR2 (germline): LNHDA, SQIVND (reference sequence). The length of the CDR3 is 13 residues. V dropped 9 bases and J dropped 8; count of bases not matched to a gene: 11. CDR3 region: CASRQGTAGGYTF. The DNA of the CDR3 is TGTGCCAGCAGACAGGGGACCGCTGGCGGCTACACCTTC. The full variable domain, completed using reference TRBV19 and TRBJ1-2, is DGGITQSPKYLFRKEGQNVTLSCEQNLNHDAMYWYRQDPGQGLRLIYYSQIVNDFQKGDIAEGYSVSREKKESFPLTVTSAQKNPTAFYLCASRQGTAGGYTFGSGTRLTVV.

V is TRBV27 and J is TRBJ2-3, with 10 nucleotides matching TRBD2. The CDR3 has 14 amino acids. Germline CDR1 and CDR2: MNHEY and SMNVEV (reference sequence). V was pared by 4 bases and J by 5 bases, with 3 bases of the junction left unmatched. Written as DNA, the CDR3 is TGTGCCAGCAGTTCTAGCGGGAGAGAAGATACGCAGTATTTT. The encoded protein is CASSSSGREDTQYF.

J is TRBJ2-7 and V is TRBV7-9; 7 bases line up with TRBD2. The germline gives CDR1 SEHNR, CDR2 FQNEAQ (reference sequence). With V trimmed by 5 bases and J by 2 bases, 15 bases remained unmatched. This CDR3 comprises 17 residues. This chain's CDR3 is CASSPMGLAVSPYEQYF. For the CDR3, the DNA is TGTGCCAGCAGCCCTATGGGGCTAGCGGTCTCTCCCTACGAGCAGTACTTC.

The rearrangement joins TRBV19 to TRBJ2-2, with D possibly TRBD1 on 6 matching bases. The CDR3 spans 14 residues. Germline V lookup: CDR1 LNHDA, CDR2 SQIVND (reference sequence). V lost 4 bases and J lost 4, with 10 bases in between. In nucleotides, the CDR3 is TGTGCCAGTAGTAACCAGGGGTCCACCGGGGAGCTGTTTTTT. This translates into CASSNQGSTGELFF.

This chain links TRBV25-1 with TRBJ2-3; D is perhaps TRBD2 (5 bases). CDR1 and CDR2 from the germline V gene are MGHDK and SYGVNS. The CDR3 extends over 15 amino acids. V shed 1 base and J shed 5 bases, with 13 bases lying between them. The CDR3 reads CASSEFRGSGDTQYF. CDR3 DNA sequence: TGTGCCAGCAGTGAATTTAGAGGGTCGGGAGATACGCAGTATTTT.

CDR3 residues: CASSYRTSGVYYEQYF. The CDR3 DNA reads as TGTGCCAGCTCATATCGGACTAGCGGGGTCTACTACGAGCAGTACTTC. This chain uses TRBV18 with TRBJ2-7; 12 bases map to TRBD2. The CDR3 contains 16 residues. V was clipped by 5 bases and J by 3 bases; unmatched bases: 8. Germline V lookup: CDR1 KGHSH, CDR2 LQKENI.

The chain carries TRBV5-6 and TRBJ1-5; 9 bases align to TRBD1. Germline CDR1 SGHDT, CDR2 YYEEEE. Trimming took 0 bases from V and 2 from J; bases not matched to a gene: 3. The CDR3 runs to 16 residues. CDR3 region: CASSLGDRDGNQPQHF. CDR3 bases: TGTGCCAGCAGCTTGGGGGACAGGGATGGCAATCAGCCCCAGCATTTT.

The chain is built from TRBV10-3 and TRBJ2-1, with 7 bases matching TRBD1. Germline V gene data show CDR1 as ENHRY and CDR2 as SYGVKD. V lost 6 bases and J lost 3; bases outside the gene matches: 8. The CDR3 consists of 15 residues. CDR3 protein: CAIRALDRSYNEQFF. The CDR3 coding sequence is TGTGCCATCAGGGCCTTGGACAGGAGCTACAATGAGCAGTTCTTC.

The V gene is TRBV5-1, the J gene TRBJ2-1, with D uncertain. The CDR3 is made up of 11 amino acids. CDR1 is SGHRS, CDR2 YFSETQ, per germline. V was shortened by 3 bases and J by 5 bases, with 3 bases between the two germline ends. This chain's CDR3 is CASSSDNEQFF. In DNA, the CDR3 is TGCGCCAGCAGCTCAGACAATGAGCAGTTCTTC.

This clone came up a few times. V usage is TRBV28 and J usage is TRBJ2-7; possible D gene TRBD1, 6 bases. V lost 1 base and J lost 5, with 24 bases in between. CDR1 and CDR2 (germline): MDHEN, SYDVKM. The CDR3 sequence is 18 residues long. For the CDR3, the DNA is TGTGCCAGCAGTTTATATCGAGGAAGAGGGGGTCGGTTTAACGAGCAGTACTTC. It specifies CASSLYRGRGGRFNEQYF.

This sequence joins TRBV15 and TRBJ2-3, with 12 bases lining up with TRBD2. V shed 0 bases, J shed 3 bases, and the junction held 7 bases outside the gene matches. This CDR3 comprises 18 residues. Germline loops: CDR1 LNHNV, CDR2 YYDKDF (reference sequence). In nucleotides, the CDR3 is TGTGCCACCAGCAGAGAGAGGGCTAGCGGGGGGGCGACAGATACGCAGTATTTT. Its translation is CATSRERASGGATDTQYF.

The chain combines TRBV10-3 with TRBJ1-2; D is unresolved. The CDR3 consists of 13 residues. Germline CDR1 is ENHRY and CDR2 is SYGVKD. V lost 4 bases and J lost 3, with 9 bases in between. CDR3 amino acids: CAISVAEDYGYTF. CDR3 sequence (DNA): TGTGCCATCAGTGTCGCGGAGGACTATGGCTACACCTTC.

The CDR3 DNA sequence: TGCGCCAGCAGCTTCCCTGCGGGGGGAGATGGCTACACCTTC. It specifies CASSFPAGGDGYTF. This chain links TRBV5-1 with TRBJ1-2, with a possible D match to TRBD1 (5 bases). The V end was cut by 2 bases, the J end by 6 bases, with 14 bases between. Germline loops: CDR1 SGHRS, CDR2 YFSETQ. The CDR3 length is 14 residues.

J is TRBJ2-5 and V is TRBV7-9; 11 nucleotides match TRBD2. Per the germline V gene, CDR1 is SEHNR and CDR2 is FQNEAQ (reference sequence). The CDR3 contains 17 residues. After removal of 5 bases from V and 6 bases from J, the junction contained 14 bases not matched to a gene. CDR3 bases: TGTGCCAGCAGCGTCGACCCGGGACTAGCGGACCTGCAGACCCAGTACTTC. Translated, it gives CASSVDPGLADLQTQYF.

The CDR3 region has the DNA TGCAGCGGGGGACAGGGGATGAATCAGCCCCAGCATTTT. It specifies CSGGQGMNQPQHF. The chain links TRBV29-1 to TRBJ1-5; 10 nucleotides agree with TRBD1. V shed 7 bases, J shed 4 bases, and the junction held 4 bases outside the gene matches. CDR3 length: 13 amino acids. Germline CDR1 reads SQVTM; CDR2 reads ANQGSEA.

This clone was recorded a few times. The chain recombines TRBV4-1 with TRBJ1-5; maybe TRBD1 (5 bases). The CDR3 runs 15 residues. V lost 0 bases, J lost 8 bases, and 14 bases lay in between. The germline CDR1 and CDR2 sequences are MGHRA and YSYEKL. The CDR3 spells CASSQELAGPEPQHF. In DNA form, the CDR3 reads TGCGCCAGCAGCCAAGAGCTCGCAGGGCCCGAGCCCCAGCATTTT.

The chain is built from TRBV9 and TRBJ1-2; TRBD1 matches at 7 bases. This CDR3 is built from 14 residues. The germline CDR1 and CDR2 sequences are SGDLS and YYNGEE. V lost 7 bases to trimming and J lost 4 bases; unmatched junction nucleotides: 10. CDR3 nucleotide sequence: TGTGCCAGCGGCCGGGAGGGACAGTTCTATGGCTACACCTTC. Translating gives CASGREGQFYGYTF.

The chain employs TRBV7-2 and TRBJ2-3; TRBD2 agrees at 13 bases. Trimming at V came to 5 bases and at J to 6 bases, leaving 5 bases not matched to a gene. The germline V gene has CDR1 SGHTA and CDR2 FQGNSA. CDR3 length: 15 residues. The CDR3, as DNA: TGTGCCAGCAGCCGGACTAGCGGGGGAGGCGATACGCAGTATTTT. Its translation is CASSRTSGGGDTQYF.

V usage is TRBV7-9 and J usage is TRBJ2-7; 10 nucleotides line up with TRBD2. Germline CDR1 is SEHNR and CDR2 is FQNEAQ (reference sequence). This CDR3 is built from 17 residues. After removal of 5 bases from V and 3 bases from J, the junction contained 13 bases not matched to a gene. For the CDR3, the DNA is TGTGCCAGCAGCCCCTCTCTCGGGACTAGCGAATACTACGAGCAGTACTTC. This translates into CASSPSLGTSEYYEQYF.

The chain uses TRBV7-6 and TRBJ2-7, with 7 bases matching TRBD2. J lost 1 base, V lost 1 base, and 22 bases had no gene match. This CDR3 contains 21 residues. The V gene's germline CDR1 is SGHVS and CDR2 FNYEAQ. The CDR3 DNA is TGTGCCAGCAGCTTAGGGCTTGAATTACTAGCGCCCGAGTTCACGTCCTACGAGCAGTACTTC. It translates to CASSLGLELLAPEFTSYEQYF. The full variable domain, completed using reference TRBV7-6 and TRBJ2-7, is GAGVSQSPRYKVTKRGQDVALRCDPISGHVSLYWYRQALGQGPEFLTYFNYEAQQDKSGLPNDRFSAERPEGSISTLTIQRTEQRDSAMYRCASSLGLELLAPEFTSYEQYFGPGTRLTVT.

This rearrangement joins TRBV30 to TRBJ2-2; 10 positions agree with TRBD2. The CDR3 has 17 amino acids. Germline assignment: CDR1 GTSNPN and CDR2 SVGIG (reference sequence). V was clipped by 3 bases and J by 4 bases; unmatched bases: 11. CDR3 nucleotide sequence: TGTGCCTGGAGGCGAAGCGGGGGGGCGATTGGCACCGGGGAGCTGTTTTTT. It encodes CAWRRSGGAIGTGELFF.

This clone was seen a single time. This chain connects TRBV7-9 to TRBJ1-5; D remains unclear. The CDR3 contains 13 residues. Trimming took off 3 bases at V and 4 bases at J, with 7 bases between the two ends. Germline values: CDR1 SEHNR, CDR2 FQNEAQ (reference sequence). The CDR3 nucleotides read TGTGCCAGCAGCTTCGACGGGAATCAGCCCCAGCATTTT. Translating it yields CASSFDGNQPQHF.

This clone was counted only a few times. CDR3 region: CASTPRLAGASYEQYF. DNA of the CDR3: TGTGCCAGCACCCCGAGACTAGCGGGGGCCTCCTACGAGCAGTACTTC. The chain links TRBV7-8 to TRBJ2-7; 12 bases fit TRBD2. V lost 7 bases, J lost 0 bases, and 7 bases stayed unmatched. The CDR3 consists of 16 residues. CDR1 is SGHVS and CDR2 is FQNEAQ in the germline V gene. The full variable domain, completed using reference TRBV7-8 and TRBJ2-7, is GAGVSQSPRYKVAKRGQDVALRCDPISGHVSLFWYQQALGQGPEFLTYFQNEAQLDKSGLPSDRFFAERPEGSVSTLKIQRTQQEDSAVYLCASTPRLAGASYEQYFGPGTRLTVT.

This chain uses TRBV4-3 with TRBJ2-1, with 12 nucleotides matching TRBD2. Losses at the gene ends were 1 base for V and 2 bases for J; bases not matched to a gene: 3. This CDR3 is 17 amino acids long. The V gene's germline CDR1 is LGHNA and CDR2 YSLEER. The CDR3 spells CASSQARTSGTYNEQFF. In DNA form, the CDR3 reads TGCGCCAGCAGCCAAGCCCGGACTAGCGGGACCTACAATGAGCAGTTCTTC.

This clone turned up a few times. The chain links TRBV28 to TRBJ1-5, with 7 bases lining up with TRBD1. This CDR3 is built from 15 residues. Trimming removed 5 bases from V and 9 bases from J; junction bases left unmatched: 13. CDR1 is MDHEN and CDR2 is SYDVKM in the germline V gene. This CDR3 reads CASSSRGQLGGPQHF. Written as DNA, the CDR3 is TGTGCCAGCAGTAGCCGGGGACAGCTTGGCGGGCCCCAGCATTTT.

The chain combines TRBV28 with TRBJ2-1; 7 bases align to TRBD1. J gave up 8 bases and V 7 bases, and 11 bases lay outside the gene matches. Germline V gene lookup returns CDR1 MDHEN and CDR2 SYDVKM. The CDR3 is made up of 14 amino acids. CDR3 region: CASTRLGGAYEQFF. CDR3 DNA sequence: TGTGCCAGCACCCGCCTAGGGGGCGCATATGAGCAGTTCTTC.

The chain recombines TRBV7-2 with TRBJ1-2; D is possibly TRBD1 (6 bases). Germline loops: CDR1 SGHTA, CDR2 FQGNSA. The CDR3 is 14 residues long. V was shortened by 5 bases and J by 4 bases, with 14 bases between the two germline ends. Here the CDR3 DNA reads TGTGCCAGCAGCCCAAGACAGGAGCCCTATGGCTACACCTTC. Its protein is CASSPRQEPYGYTF.

The chain joins TRBV7-2 to TRBJ2-4; D is possibly TRBD2 (6 bases). Looked up from germline, CDR1 is SGHTA and CDR2 is FQGNSA. With 6 bases removed from V and 11 bases from J, the gap between germline ends came to 23 bases. The CDR3 sequence is 15 residues long. The CDR3 coding sequence is TGTGCCAGCAGGGAAGGAGGGCCCGCCCAAGGTCTTCAGTACTTC. It encodes CASREGGPAQGLQYF.

Note on this clone: The same CDR3 can be traced to other DNA sequences in this sample. V usage is TRBV7-3 and J usage is TRBJ1-3; a weak D match, TRBD1 (5 bases). In germline, CDR1 is SGHTA, CDR2 FQGTGA. Trimming left V 5 bases short and J 3 bases short, with 8 bases between. The CDR3 extends over 13 amino acids. CDR3 sequence reads: CASSPGFGNTIYF. The CDR3 bases are TGTGCCAGCAGCCCAGGGTTTGGAAACACCATATATTTT.

The rearrangement joins TRBV6-2 or TRBV6-3 to TRBJ1-2; 8 bases line up with TRBD1. This CDR3 region has 16 residues. With V trimmed by 2 bases and J by 1 base, 6 bases remained unmatched. The V gene's germline CDR1 is MNHEY and CDR2 SVGEGT. For the CDR3, the DNA is TGTGCCAGCAGTTACGGTGGACAGGGTAGTAACTATGGCTACACCTTC. It yields the protein CASSYGGQGSNYGYTF.